This entry describes one T cell receptor (beta chain). The antigen is unknown. Researchers ran the PCR with 60 Vbeta and 13 Jbeta primers. Clones were sequenced by immunoSEQ multiplex PCR, and TCRdb holds only the in-frame ones, with some missing. The data show 130,000 to 150,000 clones, about 76% seen once. The sample comes from a study of cytomegalovirus exposure and HLA in healthy donors. Study results and caveats: Later analysis identified several of the most significant clusters that appeared linked to common viral pathogens. When analyzed later, a missense DCLRE1C variant was found to be linked to TCR beta V- and J-gene trimming. Evidence from a later analysis indicated that most CMV-associated TCR beta chains looked HLA-restricted. Segments of the TCR beta V type were, in most cases, productive about 87% or about 30% of the time in an earlier analysis.

CDR3 length equals 15 residues. Germline V gene sequence: CDR1 MGHRA, CDR2 YSYEKL. Trimming removed 1 base from V and 0 bases from J, with 9 bases in between. V usage is TRBV4-1 and J usage is TRBJ1-2; D not resolved. The receptor was isolated from a female donor in good health and CMV-seronegative. The sequenced material came from PBMCs. Here the CDR3 DNA reads TGCGCCAGCAGCCAAGTGGGAGCAGCTAACTATGGCTACACCTTC. Residues: CASSQVGAANYGYTF.